The T cell receptor (beta chain) described here comes from a study of T cells in Graves' hyperthyroidism and ophthalmopathy. Study in general: Pretreatment peripheral blood was obtained at initial diagnosis.

This clonotype occurred many times. What was amplified from RNA transcripts were TCR beta CDR3 regions. The HTBI set primed first-round TCR CDR3 RT-PCR. Using its own MiXCR run on the multiplex PCR reads, TCRdb lists one record per CDR3 protein. The sample shows 470,000 or so distinct CDR3 sequences, more than 20% of them seen only once. CDR1 and CDR2 from the germline V gene are SGHRS and YFSETQ. The ends were cut back, 3 bases at V and 8 bases at J, with 18 bases in the middle. This CDR3 is built from 15 residues. A lack of ophthalmopathy progression within 18 months defined stable Graves' hyperthyroidism. PBMCs stemmed from around 10 ml fresh peripheral blood.

This sequence joins TRBV5-1 and TRBJ1-5; D gene uncertain. The TCR sequence derives from a man aged 18 to 29 with Graves' hyperthyroidism. Sequences were obtained from blood. CDR3 sequence: CASSYTGKAREPQHF. For the CDR3, the DNA is TGCGCCAGCAGCTATACGGGTAAAGCAAGGGAGCCCCAGCATTTT.